The following is a T cell receptor beta chain sequence with its context. Its matching antigen is unknown. The data are from a study of cytomegalovirus exposure and HLA in healthy donors. For the study at large: An early release of data contained about 85 million unique TCRs, which came from HLA-typed donors. Study observations and caveats: The analysis excluded some indistinguishable V segments, including TRBV6-2 and TRBV6-3. Within an earlier analysis, most TCR beta V segments proved productive either about 90% or about 30% of the time.

The PCR had 60 Vbeta and 13 Jbeta primers. This table comes from immunoSEQ multiplex PCR, and its TCRdb copy is limited to in-frame clones, with some not included. This sample has roughly 140,000 clones, with less than 85% found just once. Germline lookup yields CDR1 LNHDA and CDR2 SQIVND (reference sequence). This CDR3 has 14 residues. V was pared by 3 bases and J by 0 bases, with 8 bases between. Sequencing input: PBMCs. The rearrangement uses TRBV19 and TRBJ1-1; no clear D. The sequence came from a woman in her fifties or sixties in good health and CMV-seropositive. The CDR3 DNA reads TGTGCCAGTAGTATGCCAGTCATGAACACTGAAGCTTTCTTT. Translating gives CASSMPVMNTEAFF.